Following are 30 T cell receptor beta chains from one sample sequenced in a study of beta chain features in type 1 diabetes. Isolated RNA was reverse transcribed in full, so expressed TCRB transcripts were sequenced. Method: immunoSEQ multiplex PCR; TCRdb's copy keeps in-frame clones and lacks some. The sample includes 600,000 to 650,000 clones, roughly a sixth of them seen just once. The sequenced sample consisted of naive CD4+ T cells from blood. The source is a man aged 18-30 years in good health.

In this sample, this clone turned up a few times. The chain combines TRBV9 with TRBJ2-7, with TRBD1 matching 8 bases. The CDR3 runs 13 residues. Germline loops: CDR1 SGDLS, CDR2 YYNGEE. Trimming removed 3 bases from V and 3 bases from J; junction bases left unmatched: 2. The CDR3: CASSGGQDYEQYF. The CDR3 nucleotides are TGTGCCAGCAGCGGGGGACAGGACTACGAGCAGTACTTC.

This clone has just a few counts. The rearrangement joins TRBV7-6 to TRBJ2-1, with a tentative D call TRBD2 (7 bases). The CDR3 spans 19 residues. V shed 0 bases and J shed 0 bases, with 18 bases lying between them. Germline V gene lookup returns CDR1 SGHVS and CDR2 FNYEAQ. The CDR3 nucleotides are TGTGCCAGCAGCTTAGCCCGCGGGCGGGGGCTATCCTCCTACAATGAGCAGTTCTTC. Amino acids: CASSLARGRGLSSYNEQFF.

This clone was detected only a few times. The junction departs from the called germline gene at one end, perhaps through a read error. The rearrangement uses TRBV18 and TRBJ1-2, with TRBD1 identical over 8 bases. This CDR3 region has 11 residues. Germline assignment: CDR1 KGHSH and CDR2 LQKENI. The CDR3 DNA reads as TGTGCCAGCTCCCCCGACAGGGGCTGCACCTTC. Its translation: CASSPDRGCTF.

The J gene is TRBJ2-1, the V gene TRBV28, with TRBD2 identical over 10 bases. Losses at the gene ends were 6 bases for V and 9 bases for J; bases not matched to a gene: 8. The germline V gene has CDR1 MDHEN and CDR2 SYDVKM. This CDR3 comprises 14 residues. The DNA for the CDR3 is TGTGCCAGCAGGCTAGCGGGGGAGGTAGGTGAGCAGTTCTTC. Translation gives CASRLAGEVGEQFF.

This clone has just a few counts. The J gene is TRBJ2-1, the V gene TRBV28; D could derive from TRBD1 or TRBD2 (5 bases each). V gave up 4 bases and J gave up 6 bases, with 13 bases separating them. The CDR3 has 14 amino acids. Germline V gives CDR1 MDHEN, CDR2 SYDVKM. CDR3 nucleotides: TGTGCCAGCAGTTCCCGGGGACCGATCAATGAGCAGTTCTTC. Translating it yields CASSSRGPINEQFF.

CDR3 residues: CAISDGTGPMLYF. The DNA for the CDR3 is TGTGCCATCAGTGATGGGACAGGGCCTATGTTATACTTC. The V call is TRBV10-3, the J call TRBJ2-4, with 9 bases fitting TRBD1. This CDR3 is built from 13 residues. Trimming removed 3 bases from V and 16 bases from J; junction bases left unmatched: 10. Germline CDR1 and CDR2: ENHRY and SYGVKD.

This clone has only a few counts. The chain couples TRBV29-1 to TRBJ2-2, with 9 bases identical to TRBD1. The V segment lost 5 bases and the J segment 6 bases; nucleotides outside the gene matches: 16. This CDR3 has 17 residues. CDR1 SQVTM and CDR2 ANQGSEA come from the germline V gene. CDR3 DNA sequence: TGCAGCGTTAGTCCCCGGGACAGGGTGATTGGGGCCGGGGAGCTGTTTTTT. Translated: CSVSPRDRVIGAGELFF.

V usage is TRBV7-2 and J usage is TRBJ2-2; 7 bases map to TRBD1. The length of the CDR3 is 14 residues. V shed 4 bases and J 11 bases; nucleotides not matched to a gene: 10. Germline V CDR1 and CDR2: SGHTA, FQGNSA. The CDR3 DNA sequence: TGTGCCAGCAGCTCAAGAACGGGACAGACCGAGCTGTTTTTT. It is translated as CASSSRTGQTELFF.

This clone was counted between two and nine times. The J gene is TRBJ2-7, the V gene TRBV5-4, with 9 nucleotides matching TRBD2. This CDR3 has 16 amino acids. V was pared by 4 bases and J by 8 bases, with 16 bases of the junction left unmatched. Germline-derived CDR1 and CDR2 are SGHNT and YYREEE (reference sequence). CDR3 in DNA: TGTGCCAGCAGCCCGGAACCGGGACTAGCAGGGACGAAGCAGTACTTC. Translation: CASSPEPGLAGTKQYF.

The V gene is TRBV20-1, the J gene TRBJ1-4; a possible D gene is TRBD1 (5 bases). Per germline, CDR1 DFQATT and CDR2 SNEGSKA (reference sequence). This CDR3 has 11 amino acids. CDR3 nucleotides: TGCAGCTCCGGGACTGTCGAAAAACTGTTTTTT. Protein sequence: CSSGTVEKLFF.

The gene calls are TRBV4-3 and TRBJ1-5, with D possibly matching TRBD1 (5 bases). This CDR3 is built from 14 residues. Trimming cost V 1 base and J 9 bases, with 13 bases left between them. Germline values: CDR1 LGHNA, CDR2 YSLEER. CDR3 residues: CASSQAKGLGPQHF. The CDR3 region has the DNA TGCGCCAGCAGCCAAGCGAAGGGGCTGGGGCCCCAGCATTTT.

The chain carries TRBV7-2 and TRBJ2-1, with D possibly TRBD2 on 6 matching bases. Germline V gives CDR1 SGHTA, CDR2 FQGNSA. V shed 1 base and J shed 2 bases, with 9 bases lying between them. The CDR3 is made up of 15 amino acids. The CDR3 bases are TGTGCCAGCAGCTTAGAGGCGGGACCCTACAATGAGCAGTTCTTC. Protein product: CASSLEAGPYNEQFF.

This clone was observed a few times. This sequence joins TRBV5-1 and TRBJ2-5; 9 bases are a match to TRBD2. The CDR3 totals 13 residues. The germline gives CDR1 SGHRS, CDR2 YFSETQ. V was pared by 7 bases and J by 3 bases, with 4 bases of the junction left unmatched. In nucleotides, the CDR3 is TGCGCCAGCGGCGGGGGGGTAGAAGAGACCCAGTACTTC. Translating it yields CASGGGVEETQYF.

This clone was seen a few times. V and J are TRBV5-1 and TRBJ2-1; 12 positions agree with TRBD2. The CDR3 extends over 15 amino acids. Germline V lookup: CDR1 SGHRS, CDR2 YFSETQ. V shed 4 bases and J 9 bases; nucleotides not matched to a gene: 8. The CDR3: CASSPTSGSTVEQFF. The CDR3 DNA reads as TGCGCCAGCAGCCCGACTAGCGGGAGCACTGTTGAGCAGTTCTTC.

The chain employs TRBV7-8 and TRBJ2-2; TRBD2 matches 13 bases. CDR1 is SGHVS, CDR2 FQNEAQ, per germline. This CDR3 region has 17 residues. Germline trimming cut 5 bases from V and 8 bases from J; bases unmatched to any gene: 11. Here the CDR3 reads CASSITLAGGPTGELFF. The CDR3 DNA reads TGTGCCAGCAGCATAACACTAGCGGGAGGGCCAACTGGGGAGCTGTTTTTT.

The sample holds a few counts of this clone. This chain uses TRBV4-1 with TRBJ2-2; D remains unclear. The V and J ends lost 4 bases and 1 base respectively, with 10 bases between them. This CDR3 has 15 residues. Germline CDR1 is MGHRA and CDR2 is YSYEKL. Written as DNA, the CDR3 is TGCGCCAGCAGCCTCTTTCGGATGAACACCGGGGAGCTGTTTTTT. Translation: CASSLFRMNTGELFF.

This chain connects TRBV19 to TRBJ2-7; TRBD2 agrees at 14 bases. With 3 bases clipped from V and 3 bases from J, the junction kept 10 bases outside the gene matches. The CDR3 sequence is 18 residues long. CDR1 LNHDA and CDR2 SQIVND come from the germline V gene (reference sequence). The DNA for the CDR3 is TGTGCCAGTAGTATTTCGGGACTAGCGGGGGCCTCCCGCTACGAGCAGTACTTC. This translates into CASSISGLAGASRYEQYF.

There are a few counts of this clone. This rearrangement joins TRBV11-3 to TRBJ2-1, with 8 bases lining up with TRBD1. The CDR3 extends over 17 amino acids. The V gene end was trimmed by 1 base and the J gene end by 6 bases; junction bases not matched to a gene: 11. The germline gives CDR1 SGHNT, CDR2 YENEEA. The CDR3 coding sequence is TGTGCCAGCAGCTTAGGGTCTTATCGGACAGGGAGCAATGAGCAGTTCTTC. It encodes CASSLGSYRTGSNEQFF.

The chain joins TRBV28 to TRBJ1-1; D remains ambiguous. V was trimmed by 6 bases and J by 0 bases, leaving 8 bases between them. The germline V gene encodes CDR1 MDHEN and CDR2 SYDVKM. This CDR3 spans 13 amino acids. This CDR3 reads CASSRLMNTEAFF. In DNA, the CDR3 is TGTGCCAGCAGCCGTCTTATGAACACTGAAGCTTTCTTT.

This clone occurred once. This chain connects TRBV7-9 to TRBJ1-2, with 9 bases that match TRBD1. Trimming cost V 5 bases and J 0 bases; bases outside gene matches: 7. The germline CDR1 and CDR2 sequences are SEHNR and FQNEAQ (reference sequence). This CDR3 is built from 16 residues. The CDR3 DNA follows: TGTGCCAGCAGCCCGAAGACAGGGGGGACTAACTATGGCTACACCTTC. It specifies CASSPKTGGTNYGYTF.

V usage is TRBV4-3 and J usage is TRBJ1-1; D is unresolved. CDR1 is LGHNA, CDR2 YSLEER, per germline. The CDR3 spans 14 residues. V was cut by 2 bases and J by 0 bases, with 7 bases left in between. This chain's CDR3 is CASSQTSMNTEAFF. The DNA of the CDR3 is TGCGCCAGCAGCCAAACAAGCATGAACACTGAAGCTTTCTTT.

The chain links TRBV5-1 to TRBJ2-3, with no clear D. From germline, CDR1 is SGHRS and CDR2 YFSETQ. V was shortened by 2 bases and J by 0 bases, with 10 bases between the two germline ends. The CDR3 runs 15 residues. DNA of the CDR3: TGCGCCAGCAGCTTAAACCCACCAAGCACAGATACGCAGTATTTT. The encoded protein is CASSLNPPSTDTQYF.

This clone was picked up a small number of times. This chain uses TRBV9 with TRBJ2-1; D uncertain. This CDR3 spans 15 amino acids. Germline CDR1 reads SGDLS; CDR2 reads YYNGEE. V lost 0 bases, J lost 6 bases, and 13 bases lay in between. The CDR3 here is CASSVAAQESNEQFF. CDR3 sequence (DNA): TGTGCCAGCAGCGTAGCCGCTCAGGAGAGCAATGAGCAGTTCTTC.

Concerning this clone: This sample also contains other DNA sequences that code for the same CDR3. This chain links TRBV7-2 with TRBJ1-2; TRBD1 is a possible D gene (5 bases). The CDR3 covers 13 residues. Germline lookup yields CDR1 SGHTA and CDR2 FQGNSA. Trimming took off 5 bases at V and 3 bases at J, with 10 bases between the two ends. The CDR3 sequence: CASSLDSHYGYTF. DNA of the CDR3: TGTGCCAGCAGCCTTGACAGCCACTATGGCTACACCTTC.

V gene TRBV2 combines with J gene TRBJ2-2; D remains ambiguous. The V and J ends lost 5 bases and 7 bases respectively, with 11 bases between them. This CDR3 has 13 amino acids. Germline V lookup: CDR1 SNHLY, CDR2 FYNNEI. The CDR3 region is CASSRTEHGELFF. CDR3 bases: TGTGCCAGCAGTCGGACGGAACACGGGGAGCTGTTTTTT.

This clone turned up a few times. V is TRBV9 and J is TRBJ2-5; the D gene is possibly TRBD1 (6 bases). The CDR3 has 16 amino acids. The germline V and J ends were trimmed by 0 bases and 4 bases, with 16 bases remaining between them. Per germline, CDR1 SGDLS and CDR2 YYNGEE. CDR3 DNA: TGTGCCAGCAGCGTAGCCCCCGGGACAATGGGAGAGACCCAGTACTTC. It translates to CASSVAPGTMGETQYF.

The chain employs TRBV4-1 and TRBJ1-4; unclear D gene. The germline V and J ends were trimmed by 4 bases and 7 bases, with 16 bases remaining between them. The CDR3 contains 15 residues. The germline gives CDR1 MGHRA, CDR2 YSYEKL. As DNA, the CDR3 is TGCGCCAGCAGCCTCAGTCCCTTTTGGGGTGAAAAACTGTTTTTT. This encodes CASSLSPFWGEKLFF.

This clone was counted between two and nine times. V usage is TRBV10-3 and J usage is TRBJ2-1; TRBD1 aligns across 9 bases. Looked up from germline, CDR1 is ENHRY and CDR2 is SYGVKD. CDR3 length: 23 residues. The trim removed 6 bases at V and 0 bases at J, leaving 27 bases unmatched. CDR3 sequence reads: CAIRKRTGAGSRSPGGSYNEQFF. The CDR3 DNA follows: TGTGCCATCAGAAAACGGACAGGGGCCGGGTCACGAAGTCCCGGAGGCTCCTACAATGAGCAGTTCTTC.

This clone was detected a few times. The V call is TRBV6-4, the J call TRBJ2-7, with 9 bases identical to TRBD2. CDR3 length: 15 amino acids. Trimming took 4 bases from V and 3 from J; bases not matched to a gene: 7. Looked up from germline, CDR1 is MRHNA and CDR2 is SNTAGT. The CDR3 sequence is CASSAESGGFYEQYF. CDR3 nucleotides: TGTGCCAGCAGTGCAGAAAGCGGGGGGTTCTACGAGCAGTACTTC.

This clone was counted only a few times. The V call is TRBV29-1, the J call TRBJ2-5; tentatively, D is TRBD1 (5 bases). The ends were cut back, 4 bases at V and 1 base at J, with 10 bases in the middle. There are 13 residues in the CDR3. Per germline, CDR1 SQVTM and CDR2 ANQGSEA. The CDR3 region is CSVAGFIQETQYF. The CDR3 DNA reads as TGCAGCGTTGCAGGGTTTATCCAAGAGACCCAGTACTTC. Filled out from reference TRBV29-1 and TRBJ2-5, the complete variable domain reads SAVISQKPSRDICQRGTSLTIQCQVDSQVTMMFWYRQQPGQSLTLIATANQGSEATYESGFVIDKFPISRPNLTFSTLTVSNMSPEDSSIYLCSVAGFIQETQYFGPGTRLLVL.